The TCR beta chain under discussion was sequenced for a study of T cell responses to AZD1222 COVID-19 vaccine. Second-dose recipients at about 4 or about 12 weeks were treated as one pooled group. Broader study findings: Nearly half of the spike-specific TCRs reportedly recognize variant regions that carry no mutations. The sample set comprised mostly white British donors with more females, and clonal diversity was possibly underestimated.

V was clipped by 6 bases and J by 2 bases, with 17 bases between them. The germline gives CDR1 LNHDA, CDR2 SQIVND (reference sequence). The CDR3 runs to 15 residues. A word on this clone: Its antigen is as yet unknown.

The table came from immunoSEQ multiplex PCR; TCRdb's copy has only in-frame clones and leaves some out. Of about 150,000 clones listed, about 89% are singletons. The sequenced sample was peripheral blood, obtained 28 days after the second AZD1222 dose. This chain links TRBV19 with TRBJ2-7, with unresolved D. The receptor was isolated from an adult who received the AZD1222 COVID-19 vaccine. This chain's CDR3 is CASRETYKTAYEQYF. The CDR3 DNA reads as TGTGCCAGTAGGGAAACCTATAAGACCGCCTACGAGCAGTACTTC. Looking up the rest from reference TRBV19 and TRBJ2-7 gives the full variable domain: DGGITQSPKYLFRKEGQNVTLSCEQNLNHDAMYWYRQDPGQGLRLIYYSQIVNDFQKGDIAEGYSVSREKKESFPLTVTSAQKNPTAFYLCASRETYKTAYEQYFGPGTRLTVT.